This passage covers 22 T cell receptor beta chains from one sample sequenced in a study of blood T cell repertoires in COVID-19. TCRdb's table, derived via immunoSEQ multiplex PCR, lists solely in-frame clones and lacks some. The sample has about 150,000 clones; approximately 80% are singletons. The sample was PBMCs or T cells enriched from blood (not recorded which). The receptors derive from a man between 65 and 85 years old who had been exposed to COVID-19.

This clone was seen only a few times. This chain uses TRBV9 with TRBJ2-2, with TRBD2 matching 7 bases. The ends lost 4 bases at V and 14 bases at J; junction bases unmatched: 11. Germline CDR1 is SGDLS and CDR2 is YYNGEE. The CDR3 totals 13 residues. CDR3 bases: TGTGCCAGCAGCTTCTTGGAGGGCGGGAGTCTGTTTTTT. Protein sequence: CASSFLEGGSLFF. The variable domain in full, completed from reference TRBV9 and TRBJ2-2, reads DSGVTQTPKHLITATGQRVTLRCSPRSGDLSVYWYQQSLDQGLQFLIQYYNGEERAKGNILERFSAQQFPDLHSELNLSSLELGDSALYFCASSFLEGGSLFFGEGSRLTVL.

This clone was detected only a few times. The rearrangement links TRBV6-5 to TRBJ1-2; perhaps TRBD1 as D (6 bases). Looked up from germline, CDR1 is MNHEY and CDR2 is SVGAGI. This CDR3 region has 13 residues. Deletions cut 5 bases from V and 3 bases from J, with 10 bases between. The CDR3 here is CASSPGADYGYTF. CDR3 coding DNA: TGTGCCAGCAGTCCAGGGGCTGACTATGGCTACACCTTC.

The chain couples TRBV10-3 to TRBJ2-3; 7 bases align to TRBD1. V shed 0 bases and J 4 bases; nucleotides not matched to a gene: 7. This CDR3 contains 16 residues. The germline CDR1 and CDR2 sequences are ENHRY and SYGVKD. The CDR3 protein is CAISESLQGKSDTQYF. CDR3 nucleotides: TGTGCCATCAGTGAGTCATTACAGGGGAAGTCAGATACGCAGTATTTT.

In DNA form, the CDR3 reads TGTGCCAGCAGCCAAGGTAAACCTGAGAGCGGAACCGGGACAGGGGACTTGGTGCGTGAAAAACTGTTTTTT. This sequence encodes CASSQGKPESGTGTGDLVREKLFF. The rearrangement uses TRBV3-1 (or the pseudogene TRBV3-2) and TRBJ1-4, with 10 bases matching TRBD1. Germline lookup yields CDR1 LGHDT and CDR2 YNNKEL (reference sequence). Trimming at V came to 1 base and at J to 7 bases, leaving 30 bases not matched to a gene. The CDR3 runs to 24 residues.

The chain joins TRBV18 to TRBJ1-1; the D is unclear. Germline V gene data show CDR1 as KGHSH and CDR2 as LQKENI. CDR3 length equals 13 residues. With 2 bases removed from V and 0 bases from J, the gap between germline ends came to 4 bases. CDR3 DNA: TGTGCCAGCTCACCAGGCATGAACACTGAAGCTTTCTTT. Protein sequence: CASSPGMNTEAFF.

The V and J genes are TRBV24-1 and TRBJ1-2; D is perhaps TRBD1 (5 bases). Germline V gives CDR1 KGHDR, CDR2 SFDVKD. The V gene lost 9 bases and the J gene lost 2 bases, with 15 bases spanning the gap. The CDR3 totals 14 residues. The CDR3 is CATPLTVANYGYTF. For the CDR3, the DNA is TGTGCCACCCCTCTGACAGTGGCGAACTATGGCTACACCTTC.

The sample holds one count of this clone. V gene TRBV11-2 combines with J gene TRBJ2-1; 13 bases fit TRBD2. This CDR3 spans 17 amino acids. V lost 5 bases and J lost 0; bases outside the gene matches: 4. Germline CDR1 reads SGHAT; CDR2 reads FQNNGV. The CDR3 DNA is TGTGCCAGCAGCCCCTGGACTAGCGGGAGCTCCTACAATGAGCAGTTCTTC. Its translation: CASSPWTSGSSYNEQFF.

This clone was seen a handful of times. CDR3 DNA sequence: TGTGCTAGTGGCCTTACAGAGCAAGAGACCCAGTACTTC. It codes for CASGLTEQETQYF. The chain employs TRBV12-5 and TRBJ2-5; no definite D call. CDR1 is LGHNT and CDR2 is FRNRAP in the germline V gene. The CDR3 contains 13 residues. Trimming pared 6 bases from V and 2 bases from J, leaving 10 bases between.

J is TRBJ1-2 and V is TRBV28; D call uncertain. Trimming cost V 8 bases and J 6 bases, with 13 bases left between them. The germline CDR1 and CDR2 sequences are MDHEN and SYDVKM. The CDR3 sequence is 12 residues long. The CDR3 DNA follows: TGTGCCAGCCACGCGGGAGGTCATGGCTACACCTTC. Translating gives CASHAGGHGYTF.

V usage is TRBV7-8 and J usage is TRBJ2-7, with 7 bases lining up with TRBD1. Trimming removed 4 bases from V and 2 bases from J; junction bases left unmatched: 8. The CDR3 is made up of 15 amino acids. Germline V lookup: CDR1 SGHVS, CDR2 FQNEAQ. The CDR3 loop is CASSSPGQSAYEQYF. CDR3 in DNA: TGTGCCAGCAGCTCTCCGGGACAGTCAGCCTACGAGCAGTACTTC.

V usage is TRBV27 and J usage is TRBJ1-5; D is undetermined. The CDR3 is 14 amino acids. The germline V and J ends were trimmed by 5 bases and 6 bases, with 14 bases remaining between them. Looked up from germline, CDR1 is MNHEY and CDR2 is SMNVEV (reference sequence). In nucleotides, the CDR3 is TGTGCCAGCAGTCTTGTCGGGGTAGGTCAGCCCCAGCATTTT. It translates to CASSLVGVGQPQHF.

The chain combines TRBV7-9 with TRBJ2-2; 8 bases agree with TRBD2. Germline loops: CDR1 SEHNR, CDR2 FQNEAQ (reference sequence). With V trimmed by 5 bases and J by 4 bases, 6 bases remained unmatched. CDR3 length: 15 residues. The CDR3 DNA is TGTGCCAGCAGCGCGGGGGGCCGAGGCACCGGGGAGCTGTTTTTT. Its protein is CASSAGGRGTGELFF.

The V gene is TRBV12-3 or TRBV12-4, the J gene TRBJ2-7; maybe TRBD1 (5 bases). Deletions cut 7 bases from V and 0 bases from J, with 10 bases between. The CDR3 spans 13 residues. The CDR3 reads CASTQGGSYEQYF. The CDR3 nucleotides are TGTGCCAGCACCCAGGGCGGCTCCTACGAGCAGTACTTC.

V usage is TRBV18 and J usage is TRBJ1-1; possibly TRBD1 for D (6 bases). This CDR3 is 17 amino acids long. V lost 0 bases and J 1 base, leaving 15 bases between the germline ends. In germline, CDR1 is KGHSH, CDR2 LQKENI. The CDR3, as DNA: TGTGCCAGCTCACCACCCGGAACAGGGCAGAGGAACACTGAAGCTTTCTTT. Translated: CASSPPGTGQRNTEAFF.

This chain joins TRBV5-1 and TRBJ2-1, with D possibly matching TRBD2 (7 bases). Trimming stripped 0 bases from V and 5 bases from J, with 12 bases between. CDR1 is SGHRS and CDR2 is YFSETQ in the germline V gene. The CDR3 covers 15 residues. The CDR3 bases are TGCGCCAGCAGCTTGGTCGTAGGGGGGGACAATGAGCAGTTCTTC. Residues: CASSLVVGGDNEQFF.

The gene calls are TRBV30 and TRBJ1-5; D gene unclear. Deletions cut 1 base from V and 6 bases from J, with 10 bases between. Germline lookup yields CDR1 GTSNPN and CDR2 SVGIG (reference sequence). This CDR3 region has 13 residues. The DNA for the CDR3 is TGTGCCTGGAGTGGAGGAGATCTTCAGCCCCAGCATTTT. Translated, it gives CAWSGGDLQPQHF.

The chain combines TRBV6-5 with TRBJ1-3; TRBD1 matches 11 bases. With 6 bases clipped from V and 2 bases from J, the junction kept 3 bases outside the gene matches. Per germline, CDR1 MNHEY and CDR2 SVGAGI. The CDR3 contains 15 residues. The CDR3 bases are TGTGCCAGCAGGTTGGGACAGGGGGCTGGAAACACCATATATTTT. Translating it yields CASRLGQGAGNTIYF.

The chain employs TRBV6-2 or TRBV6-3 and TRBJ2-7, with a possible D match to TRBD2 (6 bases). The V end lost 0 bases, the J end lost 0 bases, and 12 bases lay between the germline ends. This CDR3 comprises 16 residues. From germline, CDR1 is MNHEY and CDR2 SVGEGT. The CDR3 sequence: CASSYSRGSGSYEQYF. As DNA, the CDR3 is TGTGCCAGCAGTTACTCCCGGGGTAGCGGCTCCTACGAGCAGTACTTC.

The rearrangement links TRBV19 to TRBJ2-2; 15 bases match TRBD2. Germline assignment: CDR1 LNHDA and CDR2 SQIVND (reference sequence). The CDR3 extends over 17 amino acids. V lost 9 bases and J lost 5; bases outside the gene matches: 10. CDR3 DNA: TGTGCCAGCTCCGGGACTAGCGGGGGGTGGCGGACCGGGGAGCTGTTTTTT. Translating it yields CASSGTSGGWRTGELFF.

CDR3 nucleotides: TGTGCCAGTAGTATGAGCCTACCCGACAATGAGCAGTTCTTC. As protein: CASSMSLPDNEQFF. The V and J genes are TRBV19 and TRBJ2-1; D is undetermined. The CDR3 is 14 amino acids. Per the germline V gene, CDR1 is LNHDA and CDR2 is SQIVND (reference sequence). Trimming took 3 bases from V and 5 from J, leaving 11 bases between them.

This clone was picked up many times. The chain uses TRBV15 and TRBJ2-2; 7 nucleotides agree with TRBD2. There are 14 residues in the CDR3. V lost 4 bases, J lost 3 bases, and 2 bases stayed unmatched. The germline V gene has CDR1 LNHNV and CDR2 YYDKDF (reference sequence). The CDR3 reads CATSTGGYTGELFF. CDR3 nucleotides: TGTGCCACCAGCACGGGGGGATACACCGGGGAGCTGTTTTTT.

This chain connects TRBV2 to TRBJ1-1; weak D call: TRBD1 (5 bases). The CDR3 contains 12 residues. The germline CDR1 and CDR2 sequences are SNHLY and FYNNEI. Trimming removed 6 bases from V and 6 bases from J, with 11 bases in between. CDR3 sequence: CASRLDSSEAFF. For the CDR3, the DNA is TGTGCCAGCAGACTCGACAGCTCTGAAGCTTTCTTT.